These 24 T cell receptor beta chains share one sample of origin, sequenced in a study of T cell changes during pregnancy in multiple sclerosis. Repertoires were generated with immunoSEQ multiplex PCR, while TCRdb's copy carries only in-frame clones and drops some. Here the sample spans 30,000 to 50,000 clones, 90% to 95% being singletons. The sample was CD4+ T cells from peripheral blood mononuclear cells, taken after pregnancy. These receptors were obtained from a female donor with multiple sclerosis, enrolled in a pregnancy study.

This clone was recorded only once. The chain is built from TRBV10-3 and TRBJ2-4, with TRBD2 matching 8 bases. The J segment lost 0 bases and the V segment lost 4 bases, leaving 5 bases of the junction unmatched. CDR3 length: 16 residues. CDR1 is ENHRY, CDR2 SYGVKD, per germline. Here the CDR3 reads CAISVAGGSAKNIQYF. CDR3 nucleotide sequence: TGTGCCATCAGTGTGGCGGGGGGATCAGCCAAAAACATTCAGTACTTC.

The V call is TRBV7-3, the J call TRBJ2-7; 8 bases match TRBD2. Trimming took 1 base from V and 4 from J; bases not matched to a gene: 3. This CDR3 contains 14 residues. Germline V gene data show CDR1 as SGHTA and CDR2 as FQGTGA. The CDR3 reads CASSLRGGGYEQYF. CDR3 sequence (DNA): TGTGCCAGCAGCTTAAGGGGCGGGGGGTACGAGCAGTACTTC.

This clone was recorded only once. The CDR3 DNA follows: TGTGCCAGCAGCTTAGGGGGGGATGCTTTCTTT. This codes for CASSLGGDAFF. This rearrangement joins TRBV7-2 to TRBJ1-1, with TRBD1 as a possible D gene (5 bases). Germline lookup yields CDR1 SGHTA and CDR2 FQGNSA. V lost 1 base, J lost 11 bases, and 8 bases lay in between. The CDR3 runs 11 residues.

This rearrangement joins TRBV7-2 to TRBJ2-2, with D tentatively TRBD1 (5 bases). Trimming removed 2 bases from V and 6 bases from J, with 10 bases in between. Germline V gene sequence: CDR1 SGHTA, CDR2 FQGNSA. CDR3 length: 14 residues. As DNA, the CDR3 is TGTGCCAGCAGCTTAAATAAGGGGCCCGGGGAGCTGTTTTTT. As protein: CASSLNKGPGELFF.

The chain links TRBV9 to TRBJ1-2, with a possible D match to TRBD1 (5 bases). Germline V gene sequence: CDR1 SGDLS, CDR2 YYNGEE. The CDR3 runs to 15 residues. V dropped 4 bases and J dropped 5 bases, with 18 bases sitting between them. The CDR3 DNA sequence: TGTGCCAGCAGCCCAGCCGGGACTGCCTATTATGGCTACACCTTC. Translated: CASSPAGTAYYGYTF.

The genes are TRBV9 and TRBJ1-4; tentative D call: TRBD1 (5 bases). Per germline, CDR1 SGDLS and CDR2 YYNGEE. V shed 3 bases and J shed 7 bases, with 19 bases lying between them. This CDR3 spans 16 amino acids. The CDR3 DNA follows: TGTGCCAGCAGCGCCCGGGGGGGGGAGGGTAGTGAAAAACTGTTTTTT. It encodes CASSARGGEGSEKLFF.

The V gene is TRBV14, the J gene TRBJ2-7, with TRBD1 identical over 7 bases. Germline V gene sequence: CDR1 SGHDN, CDR2 FVKESK. The trim removed 4 bases at V and 5 bases at J, leaving 8 bases unmatched. The CDR3 is 14 residues long. The CDR3, as DNA: TGTGCCAGCAGCCTCCCGACAGGGAGCGACGAGCAGTACTTC. Encoded protein: CASSLPTGSDEQYF.

The chain recombines TRBV7-2 with TRBJ1-1; no definite D call. CDR3 length: 14 residues. Looked up from germline, CDR1 is SGHTA and CDR2 is FQGNSA. V shed 0 bases and J shed 0 bases, with 5 bases lying between them. The CDR3 sequence is CASSLAGLNTEAFF. The CDR3 nucleotides are TGTGCCAGCAGCTTAGCGGGCTTGAACACTGAAGCTTTCTTT.

This clone was seen a single time. This chain connects TRBV5-4 to TRBJ1-2; D is perhaps TRBD1 (6 bases). Per the germline V gene, CDR1 is SGHNT and CDR2 is YYREEE (reference sequence). With 1 base removed from V and 5 bases from J, the gap between germline ends came to 9 bases. The CDR3 runs to 13 residues. In DNA, the CDR3 is TGTGCCAGCAGCTTGCGACAGGTTTATGGCTACACCTTC. Residues: CASSLRQVYGYTF.

This chain uses TRBV2 with TRBJ1-5, with D tentatively TRBD1 (5 bases). Germline V gene lookup returns CDR1 SNHLY and CDR2 FYNNEI. The V end was cut by 6 bases, the J end by 3 bases, with 6 bases between. The CDR3 consists of 12 residues. CDR3 in DNA: TGTGCCAGCAGAGGGGACAATCAGCCCCAGCATTTT. This translates into CASRGDNQPQHF.

The CDR3 nucleotides read TGTGCCAGCAAATTAGCCTCTGGAAACACCATATATTTT. This encodes CASKLASGNTIYF. The chain couples TRBV14 to TRBJ1-3, with no clear D. V lost 7 bases to trimming and J lost 0 bases, with 7 bases between them. Per the germline V gene, CDR1 is SGHDN and CDR2 is FVKESK. This CDR3 is built from 13 residues.

The CDR3 region is CASTGGGFGETQYF. DNA for the CDR3: TGTGCCAGCACGGGGGGGGGTTTTGGCGAGACCCAGTACTTC. V usage is TRBV6-1 and J usage is TRBJ2-5; TRBD2 agrees at 8 bases. Germline V lookup: CDR1 MNHNS, CDR2 SASEGT. The CDR3 has 14 amino acids. V trimming: 7 bases; J trimming: 5 bases; junction bases outside the gene matches: 9.

The J gene is TRBJ2-2, the V gene TRBV18; a possible D gene is TRBD1 (5 bases). Trimming left V 2 bases short and J 4 bases short, with 11 bases between. CDR1 KGHSH and CDR2 LQKENI come from the germline V gene. The CDR3 has 15 residues. DNA for the CDR3: TGTGCCAGCTCACCAGTCAGGGCGACCACCGGGGAGCTGTTTTTT. As protein: CASSPVRATTGELFF.

The CDR3 protein is CASSSRESNQPQHF. The CDR3 nucleotides read TGTGCCAGCAGCTCCAGGGAAAGCAATCAGCCCCAGCATTTT. The V and J genes are TRBV7-9 and TRBJ1-5; tentatively, D is TRBD1 (5 bases). The V end was cut by 4 bases, the J end by 1 base, with 8 bases between. The CDR3 covers 14 residues. Germline CDR1 is SEHNR and CDR2 is FQNEAQ (reference sequence).

This rearrangement joins TRBV7-9 to TRBJ1-1; D ambiguous. The CDR3 sequence is 14 residues long. The V gene's germline CDR1 is SEHNR and CDR2 FQNEAQ (reference sequence). Trimming took off 6 bases at V and 4 bases at J, with 15 bases between the two ends. The CDR3 here is CASSSQVGSTEAFF. Written as DNA, the CDR3 is TGTGCCAGCAGTAGCCAAGTTGGCTCCACTGAAGCTTTCTTT.

V and J are TRBV25-1 and TRBJ1-5; D might be TRBD1 (6 bases). Trimming left V 4 bases short and J 0 bases short, with 16 bases between. There are 17 residues in the CDR3. The germline V gene has CDR1 MGHDK and CDR2 SYGVNS. CDR3 sequence (DNA): TGTGCCAGCAGTGCGGGGGGGCAGGGCTCTAGCAATCAGCCCCAGCATTTT. Protein product: CASSAGGQGSSNQPQHF.

This clone was counted a single time. V usage is TRBV10-3 and J usage is TRBJ2-1, with TRBD2 matching 10 bases. V was clipped by 3 bases and J by 7 bases; unmatched bases: 6. This CDR3 comprises 15 residues. CDR1 is ENHRY, CDR2 SYGVKD, per germline. The CDR3 bases are TGTGCCATCAGTGATACTAGCGGGGTCTTGAATGAGCAGTTCTTC. This encodes CAISDTSGVLNEQFF.

The V gene is TRBV5-6, the J gene TRBJ1-3; possible D gene TRBD1, 6 bases. V was shortened by 5 bases and J by 0 bases, with 12 bases between the two germline ends. The CDR3 is made up of 15 amino acids. CDR1 and CDR2 (germline): SGHDT, YYEEEE. CDR3 sequence (DNA): TGTGCCAGCAGACGAGGACAGCCCTCTGGAAACACCATATATTTT. Encoded protein: CASRRGQPSGNTIYF.

The chain is built from TRBV27 and TRBJ1-2; D is undetermined. V was trimmed by 3 bases and J by 4 bases, leaving 9 bases between them. CDR3 length equals 13 residues. CDR1 MNHEY and CDR2 SMNVEV come from the germline V gene (reference sequence). CDR3 nucleotide sequence: TGTGCCAGCAGTTTCGATCCAGGCTATGGCTACACCTTC. Protein product: CASSFDPGYGYTF.

The chain recombines TRBV5-1 with TRBJ2-2; D not resolved. V lost 7 bases and J 1 base, leaving 14 bases between the germline ends. The CDR3 consists of 15 residues. Germline CDR1 reads SGHRS; CDR2 reads YFSETQ. This CDR3 is CASYDSIRNTGELFF. CDR3 sequence (DNA): TGCGCCAGCTATGACTCGATTCGGAACACCGGGGAGCTGTTTTTT.

This clone was observed a single time. The CDR3 DNA sequence: TGTGCCAGTAGTATGGACAGGGGGGCCTATGGCTACACCTTC. Amino acid sequence: CASSMDRGAYGYTF. The J gene is TRBJ1-2, the V gene TRBV19, with 10 bases that match TRBD1. With V trimmed by 3 bases and J by 4 bases, 2 bases remained unmatched. CDR3 size: 14 residues. The germline gives CDR1 LNHDA, CDR2 SQIVND (reference sequence).

CDR3 sequence reads: CASSVTRQAGYGNTIYF. The CDR3 nucleotides read TGCGCCAGCAGTGTGACACGGCAGGCTGGGTATGGAAACACCATATATTTT. The J gene is TRBJ1-3, the V gene TRBV10-1; D ambiguous. CDR1 and CDR2 (germline): WNHNN, SYGVQD (reference sequence). Trimming removed 4 bases from V and 3 bases from J, with 19 bases in between. This CDR3 has 17 residues.

The genes are TRBV30 and TRBJ1-2; D is unresolved. V was shortened by 6 bases and J by 5 bases, with 10 bases between the two germline ends. The CDR3 is made up of 11 amino acids. Per germline, CDR1 GTSNPN and CDR2 SVGIG (reference sequence). The DNA of the CDR3 is TGTGCCTGTTATAGAGGGTATGGCTACACCTTC. Encoded protein: CACYRGYGYTF.

The V gene is TRBV6-5, the J gene TRBJ2-7; D gene unclear. The length of the CDR3 is 13 residues. Germline CDR1 reads MNHEY; CDR2 reads SVGAGI. Trimming cost V 7 bases and J 4 bases, with 14 bases left between them. CDR3 DNA sequence: TGTGCCAGCACTTCTCGGGTCGGGTACGAGCAGTACTTC. Encoded protein: CASTSRVGYEQYF.